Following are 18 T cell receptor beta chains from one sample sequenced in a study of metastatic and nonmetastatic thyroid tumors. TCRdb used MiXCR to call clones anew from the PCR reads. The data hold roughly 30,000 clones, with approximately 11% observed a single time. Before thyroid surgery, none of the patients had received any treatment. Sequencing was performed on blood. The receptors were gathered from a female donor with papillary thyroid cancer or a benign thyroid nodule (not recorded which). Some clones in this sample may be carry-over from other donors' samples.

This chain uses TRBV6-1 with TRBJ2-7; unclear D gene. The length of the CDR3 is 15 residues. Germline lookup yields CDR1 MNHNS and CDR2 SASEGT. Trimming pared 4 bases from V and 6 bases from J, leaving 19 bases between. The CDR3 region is CASSAHRVHSGEQYF. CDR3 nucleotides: TGTGCCAGCAGTGCCCACCGGGTGCACTCGGGCGAGCAGTACTTC.

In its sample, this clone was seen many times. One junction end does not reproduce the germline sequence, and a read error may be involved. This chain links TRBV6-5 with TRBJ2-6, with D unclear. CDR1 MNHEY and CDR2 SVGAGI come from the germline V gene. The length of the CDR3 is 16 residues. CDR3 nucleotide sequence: TGTGCCAACAGTTACTTCGCTTCACGGGGGGCCAACGTCCTGACTTTC. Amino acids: CANSYFASRGANVLTF.

CDR3 nucleotides: TGTGCCAGCAGTGGGGAGGTCTACGAGCAGTACTTC. This sequence encodes CASSGEVYEQYF. The genes are TRBV12-3 or TRBV12-4 and TRBJ2-7; the D gene is possibly TRBD2 (6 bases). The V end was cut by 5 bases, the J end by 3 bases, with 8 bases between. This CDR3 is built from 12 residues.

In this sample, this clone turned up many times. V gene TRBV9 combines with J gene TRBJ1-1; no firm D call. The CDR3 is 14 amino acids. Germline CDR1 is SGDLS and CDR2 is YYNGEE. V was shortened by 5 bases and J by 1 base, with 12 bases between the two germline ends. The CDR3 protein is CASSPAPPNTEAFF. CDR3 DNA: TGTGCCAGCAGTCCGGCCCCCCCGAACACTGAAGCTTTCTTT.

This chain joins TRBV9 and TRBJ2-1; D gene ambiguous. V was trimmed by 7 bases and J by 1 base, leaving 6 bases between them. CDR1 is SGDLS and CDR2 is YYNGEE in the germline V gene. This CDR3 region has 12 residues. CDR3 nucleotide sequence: TGTGCCAGCCGCGCTTCCTACAATGAGCAGTTCTTC. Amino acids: CASRASYNEQFF.

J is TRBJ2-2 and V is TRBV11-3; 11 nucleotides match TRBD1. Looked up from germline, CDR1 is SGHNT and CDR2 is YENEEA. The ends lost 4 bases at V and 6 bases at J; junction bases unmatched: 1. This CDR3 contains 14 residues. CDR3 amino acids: CASSSGQGAGELFF. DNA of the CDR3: TGTGCCAGCAGCTCGGGACAGGGGGCCGGGGAGCTGTTTTTT.

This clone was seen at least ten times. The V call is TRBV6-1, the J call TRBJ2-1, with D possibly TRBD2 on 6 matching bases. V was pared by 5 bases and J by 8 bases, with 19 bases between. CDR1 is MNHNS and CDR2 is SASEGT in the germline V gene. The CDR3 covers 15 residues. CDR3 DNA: TGTGCCAGCAGTTCAGGGACTGATGTAGCACATGAGCAGTTCTTC. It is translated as CASSSGTDVAHEQFF.

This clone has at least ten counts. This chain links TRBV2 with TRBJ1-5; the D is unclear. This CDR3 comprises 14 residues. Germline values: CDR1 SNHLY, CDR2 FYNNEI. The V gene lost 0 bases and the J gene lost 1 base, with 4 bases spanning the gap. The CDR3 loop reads CASSEATSNQPQHF. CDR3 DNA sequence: TGTGCCAGCAGTGAAGCCACGAGCAATCAGCCCCAGCATTTT.

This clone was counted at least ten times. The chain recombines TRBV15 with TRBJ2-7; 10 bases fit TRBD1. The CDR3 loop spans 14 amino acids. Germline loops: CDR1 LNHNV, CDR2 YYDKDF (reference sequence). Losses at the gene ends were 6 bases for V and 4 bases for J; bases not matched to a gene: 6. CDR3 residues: CATSAGQGVYEQYF. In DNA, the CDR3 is TGTGCCACCAGTGCAGGACAGGGGGTTTACGAGCAGTACTTC.

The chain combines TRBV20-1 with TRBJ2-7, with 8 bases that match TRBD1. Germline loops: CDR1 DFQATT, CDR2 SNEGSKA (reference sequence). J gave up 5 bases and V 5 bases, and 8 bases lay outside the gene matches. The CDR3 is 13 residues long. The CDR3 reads CSAPSDRVNEQYF. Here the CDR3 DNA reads TGCAGTGCTCCTTCGGACAGGGTAAACGAGCAGTACTTC.

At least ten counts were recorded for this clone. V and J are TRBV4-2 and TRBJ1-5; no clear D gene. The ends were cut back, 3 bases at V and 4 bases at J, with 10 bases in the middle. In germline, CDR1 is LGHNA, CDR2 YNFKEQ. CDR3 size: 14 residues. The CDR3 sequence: CASSHEGFNQPQHF. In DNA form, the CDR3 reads TGTGCCAGCAGCCATGAGGGATTTAATCAGCCCCAGCATTTT.

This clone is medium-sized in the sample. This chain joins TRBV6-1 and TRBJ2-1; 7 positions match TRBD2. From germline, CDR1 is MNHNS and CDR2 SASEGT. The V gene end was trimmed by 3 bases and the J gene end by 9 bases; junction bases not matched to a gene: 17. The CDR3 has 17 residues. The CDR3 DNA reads TGTGCCAGCAGTGAGGGGGTCGCGGGAGAGACGTTTGGTGAGCAGTTCTTC. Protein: CASSEGVAGETFGEQFF.

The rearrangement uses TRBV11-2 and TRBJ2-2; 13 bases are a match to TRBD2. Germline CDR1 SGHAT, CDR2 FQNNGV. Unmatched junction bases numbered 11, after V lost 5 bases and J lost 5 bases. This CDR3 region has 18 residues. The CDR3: CASSPWGPGLAGTGELFF. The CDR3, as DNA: TGTGCCAGCAGCCCTTGGGGCCCGGGACTAGCGGGGACCGGGGAGCTGTTTTTT.

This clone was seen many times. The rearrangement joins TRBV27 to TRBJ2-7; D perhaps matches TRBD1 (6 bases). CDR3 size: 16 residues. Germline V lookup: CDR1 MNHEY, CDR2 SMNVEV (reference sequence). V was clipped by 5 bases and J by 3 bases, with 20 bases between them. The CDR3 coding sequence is TGTGCCAGCAGTCTAGACCACAGGGCCCTTTACTACGAGCAGTACTTC. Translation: CASSLDHRALYYEQYF.

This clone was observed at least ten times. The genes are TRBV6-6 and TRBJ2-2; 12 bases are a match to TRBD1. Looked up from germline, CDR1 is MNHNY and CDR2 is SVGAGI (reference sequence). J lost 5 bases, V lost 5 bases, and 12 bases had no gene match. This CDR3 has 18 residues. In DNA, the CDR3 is TGTGCCAGCAGTATTTTCCCGGGACAGGGGGCCTTTACCGGGGAGCTGTTTTTT. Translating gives CASSIFPGQGAFTGELFF.

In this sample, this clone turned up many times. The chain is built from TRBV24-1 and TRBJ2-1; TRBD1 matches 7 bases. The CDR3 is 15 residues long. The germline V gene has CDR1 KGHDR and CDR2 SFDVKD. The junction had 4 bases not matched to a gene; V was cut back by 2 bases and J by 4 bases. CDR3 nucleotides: TGTGCCACCAGTGATTCACCAGGGGGATACAATGAGCAGTTCTTC. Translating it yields CATSDSPGGYNEQFF.

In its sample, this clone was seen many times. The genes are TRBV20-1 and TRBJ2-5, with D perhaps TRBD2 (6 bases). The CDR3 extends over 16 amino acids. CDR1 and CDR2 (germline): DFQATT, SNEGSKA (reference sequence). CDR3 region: CSLITTRDWGSETQYF. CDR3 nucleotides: TGCAGCCTTATAACCACCCGGGACTGGGGCTCGGAGACCCAGTACTTC.

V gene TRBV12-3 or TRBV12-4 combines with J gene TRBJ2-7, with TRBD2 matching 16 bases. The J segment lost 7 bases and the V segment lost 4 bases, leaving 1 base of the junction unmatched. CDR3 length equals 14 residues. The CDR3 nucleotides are TGTGCCAGCAGTTCGGGACTAGCGGGAGGGGAGCAGTACTTC. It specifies CASSSGLAGGEQYF.